This TCR beta chain comes out of a study of blood T cell repertoires in COVID-19. The overall study: T cells, B-cell-depleted T cells, or PBMCs provided the cDNA or gDNA that served as material.

Trimming took 6 bases from V and 10 from J; bases not matched to a gene: 9. CDR3 length: 13 residues. Germline values: CDR1 SGHNT, CDR2 YENEEA. TCRdb's copy holds only in-frame clones and misses some; the assay was immunoSEQ multiplex PCR. The table has about 370,000 clones, approximately 92% seen once; the top ten hold 1%. Sequencing was performed on PBMCs or T cells enriched from blood (not recorded which). The J gene is TRBJ2-1, the V gene TRBV11-3; TRBD1 matches at 7 bases. This sequence was found in a man aged 18 to 29 who had recovered from COVID-19. This CDR3 is CASSRQGGQEQFF. CDR3 nucleotides: TGTGCCAGCAGTCGACAGGGCGGGCAGGAGCAGTTCTTC.